A single sample gave rise to the 29 T cell receptor beta chains below, sequenced in a study of shared clonotypes between healthy human individuals. CD45RO-negative CD8 cells positively selected for CCR7 made up the naive population, which excluded terminally differentiated effector memory CD45RA+ cells. Profiling relied on immunoSEQ multiplex PCR, and the TCRdb table lists in-frame clones only, not all of them. Of hundreds of thousands of clones listed, 90% to 95% are singletons. Specimen: naive CD8+ T cells sorted from blood. These receptors were taken from a man aged 25-45 years in good health.

The rearrangement links TRBV29-1 to TRBJ2-7; 10 nucleotides line up with TRBD2. Germline CDR1 is SQVTM and CDR2 is ANQGSEA. Trimming took 2 bases from V and 7 from J; bases not matched to a gene: 14. This CDR3 is 16 amino acids long. As DNA, the CDR3 is TGCAGCGTTGAACTCGGCGGGAGCGGGAGGGCCTTGGAGCAGTACTTC. Protein product: CSVELGGSGRALEQYF.

The rearrangement links TRBV7-9 to TRBJ1-1, with D tentatively TRBD1 (6 bases). The CDR3 sequence is 14 residues long. The germline CDR1 and CDR2 sequences are SEHNR and FQNEAQ (reference sequence). With 5 bases removed from V and 0 bases from J, the gap between germline ends came to 10 bases. The CDR3 coding sequence is TGTGCCAGCAGCGTAGGGGGGATGAACACTGAAGCTTTCTTT. Its translation is CASSVGGMNTEAFF. Complete variable domain (other parts from reference TRBV7-9 and TRBJ1-1): DTGVSQNPRHKITKRGQNVTFRCDPISEHNRLYWYRQTLGQGPEFLTYFQNEAQLEKSRLLSDRFSAERPKGSFSTLEIQRTEQGDSAMYLCASSVGGMNTEAFFGQGTRLTVV.

This chain uses TRBV4-1 with TRBJ2-6, with TRBD2 as a possible D gene (5 bases). The CDR3 spans 21 residues. The V gene's germline CDR1 is MGHRA and CDR2 YSYEKL. Trimming removed 0 bases at V and 0 bases at J, with 21 bases between. CDR3 sequence: CASSQDSGMEVWSSGANVLTF. CDR3 DNA sequence: TGCGCCAGCAGCCAAGATTCCGGGATGGAAGTGTGGAGCTCTGGGGCCAACGTCCTGACTTTC.

In this sample, this clone turned up once. The rearrangement joins TRBV7-2 to TRBJ2-3; a possible D gene is TRBD2 (5 bases). V was pared by 5 bases and J by 6 bases, with 18 bases between. The germline gives CDR1 SGHTA, CDR2 FQGNSA. CDR3 length: 15 amino acids. CDR3 sequence (DNA): TGTGCCAGCAGCCCATGGAGGTCCCTCCGGGATACGCAGTATTTT. Protein product: CASSPWRSLRDTQYF.

V usage is TRBV6-5 and J usage is TRBJ2-5; the D call may be TRBD1 or TRBD2 (5 bases each). Per the germline V gene, CDR1 is MNHEY and CDR2 is SVGAGI. The V gene lost 6 bases and the J gene lost 2 bases, with 13 bases spanning the gap. The CDR3 runs 14 residues. DNA of the CDR3: TGTGCCAGCAGCTATAAGGGACGGCAAGAGACCCAGTACTTC. Protein sequence: CASSYKGRQETQYF.

The V call is TRBV2, the J call TRBJ2-5; D not resolved. Trimming took 4 bases from V and 5 from J, leaving 11 bases between them. CDR1 is SNHLY and CDR2 is FYNNEI in the germline V gene. This CDR3 has 13 residues. The CDR3 here is CASSVLFGETQYF. CDR3 DNA: TGTGCCAGCAGTGTGTTATTTGGGGAGACCCAGTACTTC.

This clone came up once. Germline is not matched at one junction end, which may reflect a read error. CDR3 sequence: CAGSFGLYNEQFF. CDR3 nucleotides: TGTGCCGGCAGTTTTGGCCTTTACAATGAGCAGTTCTTC. J is TRBJ2-1 and V is TRBV27; D unclear. The germline V gene encodes CDR1 MNHEY and CDR2 SMNVEV (reference sequence). The CDR3 sequence is 13 residues long.

This rearrangement joins TRBV15 to TRBJ2-3, with D unresolved. Germline V gene sequence: CDR1 LNHNV, CDR2 YYDKDF (reference sequence). Trimming stripped 1 base from V and 6 bases from J, with 14 bases between. The CDR3 totals 15 residues. CDR3 DNA sequence: TGTGCCACCAGCAGAGTCGGCAAGAGGTCCGATACGCAGTATTTT. Its translation: CATSRVGKRSDTQYF.

The V gene is TRBV21-1, the J gene TRBJ2-7; the table gives TRBD2 as D, unverified against the DNA. TRBV21-1 is tagged as a pseudogene. The CDR3 contains 18 residues. CDR3 DNA sequence: TGTGCCAGCAGCGATCGCGGAAAGCTTAGCGGGATTATCGACGAGCAGTACTTC. Its protein is CASSDRGKLSGIIDEQYF.

The CDR3 is CASSLRGASGNTGELFF. The CDR3 DNA reads as TGCGCCAGCAGCCTAAGAGGGGCTAGCGGGAACACCGGGGAGCTGTTTTTT. The chain uses TRBV4-1 and TRBJ2-2, with TRBD2 matching over 7 bases. The length of the CDR3 is 17 residues. CDR1 and CDR2 from the germline V gene are MGHRA and YSYEKL. Trimming took 4 bases from V and 1 from J; bases not matched to a gene: 9.

The chain has TRBV7-2 and TRBJ2-3; tentatively, D is TRBD1 (6 bases). This CDR3 contains 16 residues. Trimming cost V 3 bases and J 3 bases, with 16 bases left between them. Germline lookup yields CDR1 SGHTA and CDR2 FQGNSA. As DNA, the CDR3 is TGTGCCAGCAGCTTTACAGGGAAGTGGAGGACAGATACGCAGTATTTT. Protein sequence: CASSFTGKWRTDTQYF. Full variable domain (remainder filled in from reference TRBV7-2 and TRBJ2-3): GAGVSQSPSNKVTEKGKDVELRCDPISGHTALYWYRQSLGQGLEFLIYFQGNSAPDKSGLPSDRFSAERTGGSVSTLTIQRTQQEDSAVYLCASSFTGKWRTDTQYFGPGTRLTVL.

The chain combines TRBV9 with TRBJ2-1; 7 bases fit TRBD2. Unmatched junction bases numbered 9, after V lost 3 bases and J lost 6 bases. Germline V CDR1 and CDR2: SGDLS, YYNGEE. The CDR3 runs to 15 residues. CDR3 amino acids: CASSAGLGLGNEQFF. The CDR3 DNA sequence: TGTGCCAGCAGCGCCGGACTAGGCTTGGGCAATGAGCAGTTCTTC.

The chain employs TRBV11-2 and TRBJ2-1, with 9 bases lining up with TRBD1. CDR3 length: 14 amino acids. Germline V gene lookup returns CDR1 SGHAT and CDR2 FQNNGV. After removal of 10 bases from V and 3 bases from J, the junction contained 7 bases not matched to a gene. Here the CDR3 DNA reads TGTGCCACCGCCGGGACAGGGCGCTACAATGAGCAGTTCTTC. Translating gives CATAGTGRYNEQFF. Filled out from reference TRBV11-2 and TRBJ2-1, the complete variable domain reads EAGVAQSPRYKIIEKRQSVAFWCNPISGHATLYWYQQILGQGPKLLIQFQNNGVVDDSQLPKDRFSAERLKGVDSTLKIQPAKLEDSAVYLCATAGTGRYNEQFFGPGTRLTVL.

This clone was seen just once. Other DNA sequences within the sample encode an identical CDR3. V and J are TRBV27 and TRBJ1-2; D gene unclear. CDR3 length equals 14 residues. The germline gives CDR1 MNHEY, CDR2 SMNVEV (reference sequence). V lost 0 bases and J 2 bases, leaving 7 bases between the germline ends. CDR3: CASSLSPVNYGYTF. Here the CDR3 DNA reads TGTGCCAGCAGTTTATCCCCAGTCAACTATGGCTACACCTTC.

Written as DNA, the CDR3 is TGTGCCAGCAGCTCCGGGGAGGTATACACCGGGGAGCTGTTTTTT. This codes for CASSSGEVYTGELFF. This sequence joins TRBV7-6 and TRBJ2-2; D is perhaps TRBD2 (6 bases). Deletions cut 4 bases from V and 3 bases from J, with 12 bases between. Germline V gives CDR1 SGHVS, CDR2 FNYEAQ. The CDR3 runs 15 residues.

The V call is TRBV19, the J call TRBJ2-1, with 9 bases identical to TRBD2. J gave up 9 bases and V 8 bases, and 17 bases lay outside the gene matches. Germline loops: CDR1 LNHDA, CDR2 SQIVND (reference sequence). CDR3 size: 16 residues. The CDR3 DNA reads as TGTGCCAGTTTCGCTCCGAGGGACAGTAGCGGGGGTGAGCAGTTCTTC. Translation: CASFAPRDSSGGEQFF. The full variable domain, completed using reference TRBV19 and TRBJ2-1, is DGGITQSPKYLFRKEGQNVTLSCEQNLNHDAMYWYRQDPGQGLRLIYYSQIVNDFQKGDIAEGYSVSREKKESFPLTVTSAQKNPTAFYLCASFAPRDSSGGEQFFGPGTRLTVL.

The rearrangement joins TRBV5-1 to TRBJ2-7, with 11 bases that match TRBD1. Germline V gene data show CDR1 as SGHRS and CDR2 as YFSETQ. The CDR3 is 14 residues long. Trimming took 4 bases from V and 3 from J; bases not matched to a gene: 3. CDR3 DNA sequence: TGCGCCAGCAGCCCGGGACAGGGGGTCTACGAGCAGTACTTC. This gives the protein CASSPGQGVYEQYF.

V gene TRBV4-3 combines with J gene TRBJ1-1; D uncertain. Trimming took off 2 bases at V and 3 bases at J, with 16 bases between the two ends. This CDR3 spans 16 amino acids. Germline V gene data show CDR1 as LGHNA and CDR2 as YSLEER. The CDR3 loop is CASSQTLSGYHTEAFF. The CDR3 region has the DNA TGCGCCAGCAGCCAAACCCTATCAGGATATCACACTGAAGCTTTCTTT.

The CDR3 sequence is CAISETLAGGGGEQFF. The CDR3 coding sequence is TGTGCCATCAGTGAGACACTAGCGGGAGGTGGTGGTGAGCAGTTCTTC. The J gene is TRBJ2-1, the V gene TRBV10-3; 12 bases align to TRBD2. With 2 bases clipped from V and 9 bases from J, the junction kept 8 bases outside the gene matches. Germline CDR1 reads ENHRY; CDR2 reads SYGVKD. The CDR3 totals 16 residues.

The V and J genes are TRBV7-8 and TRBJ1-1; D is undetermined. CDR3 length: 11 residues. Germline lookup yields CDR1 SGHVS and CDR2 FQNEAQ. V lost 3 bases and J 5 bases, leaving 4 bases between the germline ends. DNA for the CDR3: TGTGCCAGCAGCTTTCAAACTGAAGCTTTCTTT. Translation gives CASSFQTEAFF.

The rearrangement joins TRBV6-1 to TRBJ1-1, with D hard to call. The CDR3 consists of 18 residues. CDR1 is MNHNS and CDR2 is SASEGT in the germline V gene. The V gene lost 0 bases and the J gene lost 0 bases, with 17 bases spanning the gap. The CDR3 loop is CASSEAKGPGHMNTEAFF. The CDR3 bases are TGTGCCAGCAGTGAAGCCAAAGGCCCAGGCCACATGAACACTGAAGCTTTCTTT.

The chain couples TRBV27 to TRBJ1-5; TRBD1 aligns across 7 bases. After removal of 6 bases from V and 6 bases from J, the junction contained 8 bases not matched to a gene. CDR3 size: 14 residues. Per germline, CDR1 MNHEY and CDR2 SMNVEV (reference sequence). Here the CDR3 reads CASSLKGAGQPQHF. CDR3 nucleotide sequence: TGTGCCAGCAGCTTAAAGGGGGCGGGTCAGCCCCAGCATTTT.

The V and J genes are TRBV27 and TRBJ2-7, with D possibly matching TRBD1 (7 bases). With 3 bases removed from V and 3 bases from J, the gap between germline ends came to 21 bases. CDR3 length: 17 residues. Per germline, CDR1 MNHEY and CDR2 SMNVEV (reference sequence). The DNA of the CDR3 is TGTGCCAGCAGTTTCATCCAGGGGGGTAGGTATGGCTACGAGCAGTACTTC. As protein: CASSFIQGGRYGYEQYF.

This chain connects TRBV6-1 to TRBJ2-5, with 7 bases identical to TRBD1. Trimming cost V 2 bases and J 5 bases; bases outside gene matches: 5. Germline CDR1 and CDR2: MNHNS and SASEGT. This CDR3 spans 14 amino acids. The CDR3 is CASSEFGTAETQYF. The DNA for the CDR3 is TGTGCCAGCAGTGAATTTGGGACAGCGGAGACCCAGTACTTC.

For this clone: The same CDR3 arises from other DNA sequences in this sample as well. The chain couples TRBV6-1 to TRBJ2-7, with 9 bases matching TRBD1. Unmatched junction bases numbered 4, after V lost 3 bases and J lost 4 bases. The CDR3 totals 14 residues. Germline V gene lookup returns CDR1 MNHNS and CDR2 SASEGT. DNA for the CDR3: TGTGCCAGCAGTGAGCCGGGACAGGGATACGAGCAGTACTTC. It yields the protein CASSEPGQGYEQYF.

The V call is TRBV9, the J call TRBJ1-2; weak D call: TRBD1 (5 bases). The V end lost 4 bases, the J end lost 6 bases, and 13 bases lay between the germline ends. Germline loops: CDR1 SGDLS, CDR2 YYNGEE. This CDR3 comprises 13 residues. This chain's CDR3 is CASSSALGDGYTF. In DNA form, the CDR3 reads TGTGCCAGCAGCTCAGCACTAGGGGATGGCTACACCTTC.

V usage is TRBV27 and J usage is TRBJ2-5; D could derive from TRBD1 or TRBD2 (5 bases each). CDR3 length equals 17 residues. Trimming stripped 3 bases from V and 1 base from J, with 18 bases between. Looked up from germline, CDR1 is MNHEY and CDR2 is SMNVEV (reference sequence). DNA of the CDR3: TGTGCCAGCAGTTTGGGCCTCCTTCGGGACGGCCAAGAGACCCAGTACTTC. It specifies CASSLGLLRDGQETQYF.

The CDR3 here is CASSGGGGGGNQPQHF. The CDR3 coding sequence is TGTGCCAGCAGTGGTGGAGGGGGCGGAGGCAATCAGCCCCAGCATTTT. The rearrangement links TRBV6-4 to TRBJ1-5, with TRBD1 identical over 7 bases. CDR3 length equals 16 residues. Germline assignment: CDR1 MRHNA and CDR2 SNTAGT. Losses at the gene ends were 4 bases for V and 2 bases for J; bases not matched to a gene: 8.

Notes on this clone: The sample contains more than one DNA sequence encoding this CDR3. The chain recombines TRBV20-1 with TRBJ1-1; D is undetermined. The V end was cut by 3 bases, the J end by 1 base, with 3 bases between. The V gene's germline CDR1 is DFQATT and CDR2 SNEGSKA (reference sequence). The CDR3 covers 11 residues. The CDR3 loop is CSARRNTEAFF. DNA for the CDR3: TGCAGTGCTAGGAGGAACACTGAAGCTTTCTTT.